One sample yielded the 24 T cell receptor beta chains listed below, sequenced in a study of OX40 agonist ivuxolimab in advanced cancers. Some clones are missing from TCRdb's copy, which holds only in-frame ones; the method was immunoSEQ multiplex PCR. This sample has about 100,000 clones, with 90% found just once. The material was CD4+ or CD8+ T cells sorted from blood, obtained in a trial of the OX40 agonist ivuxolimab. The receptor source for this set is an adult with an advanced solid tumor such as melanoma, head and neck, liver or kidney cancer.

The chain carries TRBV7-8 and TRBJ2-7, with 9 bases matching TRBD1. CDR3 size: 15 residues. Germline trimming cut 2 bases from V and 5 bases from J; bases unmatched to any gene: 7. Germline CDR1 is SGHVS and CDR2 is FQNEAQ. CDR3 DNA sequence: TGTGCCAGCAGCTTAATAGGGACAGGGTTCAACGAGCAGTACTTC. Translation: CASSLIGTGFNEQYF.

The chain has TRBV19 and TRBJ2-2; D is unclear. The CDR3 is 14 residues long. The germline V and J ends were trimmed by 2 bases and 6 bases, with 10 bases remaining between them. Germline CDR1 and CDR2: LNHDA and SQIVND (reference sequence). The CDR3 here is CASSIPPQAGELFF. The CDR3 coding sequence is TGTGCCAGTAGTATACCCCCCCAAGCCGGGGAGCTGTTTTTT.

The chain links TRBV9 to TRBJ2-5; D tentatively fits TRBD1 or TRBD2 (6 bases each). The germline gives CDR1 SGDLS, CDR2 YYNGEE. The V and J ends lost 0 bases and 5 bases respectively, with 11 bases between them. This CDR3 contains 14 residues. The CDR3 reads CASSVAGAGETQYF. The DNA for the CDR3 is TGTGCCAGCAGCGTAGCGGGGGCCGGGGAGACCCAGTACTTC.

The V and J genes are TRBV19 and TRBJ2-2, with 9 bases identical to TRBD1. V shed 7 bases, J shed 4 bases, and the junction held 10 bases outside the gene matches. Germline V gene lookup returns CDR1 LNHDA and CDR2 SQIVND (reference sequence). The CDR3 runs 16 residues. CDR3 in amino acids: CASTHTGGSGTGELFF. The CDR3 nucleotides read TGTGCCAGTACCCACACAGGGGGCTCGGGCACCGGGGAGCTGTTTTTT.

The chain employs TRBV28 and TRBJ1-2, with D possibly TRBD1 on 6 matching bases. CDR3 length equals 14 residues. V lost 2 bases, J lost 3 bases, and 10 bases lay in between. Germline V lookup: CDR1 MDHEN, CDR2 SYDVKM. The DNA for the CDR3 is TGTGCCAGCAGTTTACCGACAGGTGACTATGGCTACACCTTC. This codes for CASSLPTGDYGYTF.

This chain links TRBV5-4 with TRBJ2-7, with 10 bases lining up with TRBD2. The CDR3 has 15 amino acids. The J segment lost 2 bases and the V segment lost 2 bases, leaving 4 bases of the junction unmatched. Germline values: CDR1 SGHNT, CDR2 YYREEE (reference sequence). The CDR3 loop is CASSFGTSVAYEQYF. For the CDR3, the DNA is TGTGCCAGCAGCTTCGGGACTAGCGTCGCCTACGAGCAGTACTTC. Together with reference TRBV5-4 and TRBJ2-7, the CDR3 gives the full variable domain: ETGVTQSPTHLIKTRGQQVTLRCSSQSGHNTVSWYQQALGQGPQFIFQYYREEENGRGNFPPRFSGLQFPNYSSELNVNALELDDSALYLCASSFGTSVAYEQYFGPGTRLTVT.

A single count supports this clone. The J gene is TRBJ2-7, the V gene TRBV18; 8 nucleotides align to TRBD2. Germline V gives CDR1 KGHSH, CDR2 LQKENI. This CDR3 spans 14 amino acids. V was pared by 3 bases and J by 3 bases, with 4 bases of the junction left unmatched. In DNA form, the CDR3 reads TGTGCCAGCTCACCCCCGGGACTAGGCTACGAGCAGTACTTC. Its protein product is CASSPPGLGYEQYF.

The rearrangement links TRBV5-1 to TRBJ2-5; TRBD1 matches at 9 bases. The trim removed 0 bases at V and 4 bases at J, leaving 4 bases unmatched. The germline V gene has CDR1 SGHRS and CDR2 YFSETQ. The CDR3 length is 15 residues. CDR3 amino acids: CASSLGDRAGETQYF. The DNA of the CDR3 is TGCGCCAGCAGCTTGGGGGACAGGGCGGGAGAGACCCAGTACTTC.

The V gene is TRBV7-8, the J gene TRBJ2-2; D possibly matches TRBD1 or TRBD2 (5 bases each). The germline V gene has CDR1 SGHVS and CDR2 FQNEAQ. V lost 5 bases and J lost 3, with 13 bases in between. This CDR3 spans 15 amino acids. The CDR3 region is CASSASGADTGELFF. The CDR3 DNA follows: TGTGCCAGCAGCGCCTCCGGGGCAGACACCGGGGAGCTGTTTTTT.

The genes are TRBV7-2 and TRBJ2-7, with unresolved D. Germline V gene sequence: CDR1 SGHTA, CDR2 FQGNSA. V was clipped by 5 bases and J by 0 bases, with 11 bases between them. The CDR3 is made up of 14 amino acids. The CDR3 sequence: CASSPFLPSYEQYF. Here the CDR3 DNA reads TGTGCCAGCAGCCCCTTCTTACCCTCCTACGAGCAGTACTTC.

The V gene is TRBV4-1, the J gene TRBJ1-1, with D perhaps TRBD1 (6 bases). The CDR3 runs 15 residues. The V gene lost 1 base and the J gene lost 1 base, with 10 bases spanning the gap. Germline assignment: CDR1 MGHRA and CDR2 YSYEKL. CDR3 in DNA: TGCGCCAGCAGCCAAGGAGGGGGTCGGAACACTGAAGCTTTCTTT. Its translation is CASSQGGGRNTEAFF.

The chain combines TRBV6-5 with TRBJ1-5, with D perhaps matching TRBD1 (5 bases). V was cut by 6 bases and J by 0 bases, with 12 bases left in between. The CDR3 totals 15 residues. Germline CDR1 MNHEY, CDR2 SVGAGI. The CDR3 spells CASRIRTYSNQPQHF. CDR3 DNA: TGTGCCAGCAGAATCCGGACATATAGCAATCAGCCCCAGCATTTT.

The genes are TRBV7-3 and TRBJ2-3; no firm D call. This CDR3 is 13 amino acids long. The germline V gene has CDR1 SGHTA and CDR2 FQGTGA. The germline V and J ends were trimmed by 5 bases and 3 bases, with 9 bases remaining between them. The DNA of the CDR3 is TGTGCCAGCAGCCCTCTGATGACAGATACGCAGTATTTT. The encoded protein is CASSPLMTDTQYF. Based on the CDR3 plus reference TRBV7-3 and TRBJ2-3, the full variable domain is GAGVSQTPSNKVTEKGKYVELRCDPISGHTALYWYRQSLGQGPEFLIYFQGTGAADDSGLPNDRFFAVRPEGSVSTLKIQRTERGDSAVYLCASSPLMTDTQYFGPGTRLTVL.

The genes are TRBV6-4 and TRBJ2-3; no clear D gene. Trimming took off 2 bases at V and 9 bases at J, with 9 bases between the two ends. The germline CDR1 and CDR2 sequences are MRHNA and SNTAGT. This CDR3 is built from 12 residues. The CDR3 loop reads CASSDGVETQYF. The CDR3 nucleotides are TGTGCCAGCAGTGACGGGGTAGAAACGCAGTATTTT.

J is TRBJ2-1 and V is TRBV5-1, with 8 bases aligning to TRBD2. The CDR3 totals 16 residues. Germline-derived CDR1 and CDR2 are SGHRS and YFSETQ. Trimming took 0 bases from V and 0 from J; bases not matched to a gene: 2. The CDR3 DNA is TGCGCCAGCAGCTTGGCGGGAGGGGTCTCCTACAATGAGCAGTTCTTC. It is translated as CASSLAGGVSYNEQFF.

This sequence joins TRBV30 and TRBJ1-1; D unclear. Trimming stripped 3 bases from V and 1 base from J, with 9 bases between. Germline V gene lookup returns CDR1 GTSNPN and CDR2 SVGIG (reference sequence). This CDR3 spans 13 amino acids. Here the CDR3 DNA reads TGTGCCTGGAGCTGGCAGACGAACACTGAAGCTTTCTTT. Translating gives CAWSWQTNTEAFF. Drawing the rest from reference TRBV30 and TRBJ1-1, the complete variable domain is SQTIHQWPATLVQPVGSPLSLECTVEGTSNPNLYWYRQAAGRGLQLLFYSVGIGQISSEVPQNLSASRPQDRQFILSSKKLLLSDSGFYLCAWSWQTNTEAFFGQGTRLTVV.

This chain links TRBV5-1 with TRBJ2-2; possibly TRBD1 or TRBD2 for D (5 bases each). The length of the CDR3 is 17 residues. Germline V lookup: CDR1 SGHRS, CDR2 YFSETQ. V dropped 0 bases and J dropped 2 bases, with 14 bases sitting between them. This CDR3 is CASSLEMGRRNTGELFF. The CDR3 nucleotides read TGCGCCAGCAGCTTGGAGATGGGACGGAGAAACACCGGGGAGCTGTTTTTT.

V is TRBV7-2 and J is TRBJ2-3, with TRBD2 matching over 7 bases. J was trimmed by 4 bases and V by 3 bases; bases with no gene match: 10. The CDR3 extends over 16 amino acids. Germline lookup yields CDR1 SGHTA and CDR2 FQGNSA. This CDR3 reads CASSFRRGSQADTQYF. The CDR3 bases are TGTGCCAGCAGCTTTCGGCGGGGGAGTCAGGCAGATACGCAGTATTTT.

DNA of the CDR3: TGTGCCAGCTCACTTAAAAGGGAGACCCAGTACTTC. Its protein is CASSLKRETQYF. The chain is built from TRBV18 and TRBJ2-5; D not resolved. In germline, CDR1 is KGHSH, CDR2 LQKENI. The CDR3 runs to 12 residues. Trimming took off 4 bases at V and 5 bases at J, with 8 bases between the two ends.

Only a few counts were recorded for this clone. V is TRBV19 and J is TRBJ2-7, with D unclear. Trimming took off 3 bases at V and 2 bases at J, with 8 bases between the two ends. Germline V gene sequence: CDR1 LNHDA, CDR2 SQIVND (reference sequence). This CDR3 is built from 13 residues. CDR3 DNA: TGTGCCAGTAGTATTGGCAACCCCTACGAGCAGTACTTC. It encodes CASSIGNPYEQYF.

The table lists this clone with a few counts. This CDR3 reads CSVEDPVNTEAFF. For the CDR3, the DNA is TGCAGCGTTGAAGATCCGGTGAACACTGAAGCTTTCTTT. The chain uses TRBV29-1 and TRBJ1-1, with D hard to call. This CDR3 has 13 amino acids. Germline V gene data show CDR1 as SQVTM and CDR2 as ANQGSEA. With 0 bases removed from V and 0 bases from J, the gap between germline ends came to 5 bases.

This clone has only a few counts. The chain joins TRBV30 to TRBJ1-6; no definite D call. CDR1 and CDR2 (germline): GTSNPN, SVGIG (reference sequence). V was shortened by 2 bases and J by 7 bases, with 9 bases between the two germline ends. The CDR3 extends over 13 amino acids. CDR3 region: CAWSLAANSPLHF. The CDR3 nucleotides are TGTGCCTGGAGTTTGGCAGCCAATTCACCCCTCCACTTT.

The chain combines TRBV11-1 with TRBJ2-3; no clear D. The germline gives CDR1 SGHAT, CDR2 FQDESV (reference sequence). V was trimmed by 4 bases and J by 0 bases, leaving 11 bases between them. The CDR3 totals 15 residues. The CDR3 spells CASSSYTTSTDTQYF. CDR3 coding DNA: TGTGCCAGCAGCTCATACACGACTAGCACAGATACGCAGTATTTT.

The chain uses TRBV7-2 and TRBJ2-4, with D possibly TRBD1 on 7 matching bases. Germline loops: CDR1 SGHTA, CDR2 FQGNSA. The CDR3 is 14 residues long. V lost 5 bases and J lost 15, with 23 bases in between. CDR3 sequence reads: CASSLSGGGGGRYF. CDR3 sequence (DNA): TGTGCCAGCAGCCTTAGCGGTGGAGGGGGCGGTCGGTACTTC.